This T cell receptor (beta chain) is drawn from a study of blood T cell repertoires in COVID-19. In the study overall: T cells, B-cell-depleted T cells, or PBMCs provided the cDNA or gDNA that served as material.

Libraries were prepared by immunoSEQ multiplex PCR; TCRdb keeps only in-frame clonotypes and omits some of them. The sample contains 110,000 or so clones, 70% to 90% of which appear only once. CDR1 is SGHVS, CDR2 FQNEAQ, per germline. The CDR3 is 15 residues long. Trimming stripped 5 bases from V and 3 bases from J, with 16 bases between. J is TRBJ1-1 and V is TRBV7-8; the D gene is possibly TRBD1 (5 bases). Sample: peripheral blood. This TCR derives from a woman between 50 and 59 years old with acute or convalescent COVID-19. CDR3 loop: CASSPRGGLDTEAFF. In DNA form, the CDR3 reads TGTGCCAGCAGCCCCCGGGGGGGACTAGACACTGAAGCTTTCTTT.